A selection of T cell receptor beta chains follows, all from one sample in a study of blood T cells in healthy people across ages. A single record per CDR3 protein comes from TCRdb applying MiXCR to the 5' RACE reads. The data contain about 640,000 distinct CDR3 sequences, 58% of them singletons. Specimen: blood. Receptors originate from a man in his 60s in good health. CDR3s include the opening cysteine and the closing phenylalanine or tryptophan. The D gene is left open where the match is weak. Size is omitted from some rows. Given values are once, few, many or a class for expanded clones.

clone_size: .; j_call: TRBJ2-7; d_call: TRBD1; v_call: TRBV7-2; cdr3_aa: CASSVQGYEQYF; cdr3_nt: TGTGCCAGCAGCGTACAGGGGTACGAGCAGTACTTC
clone_size: .; j_call: TRBJ2-7; d_call: .; v_call: TRBV6-2/TRBV6-3; cdr3_aa: CASLRDTNTYEQYF; cdr3_nt: TGTGCCAGCCTCCGGGACACAAATACCTACGAGCAGTACTTC
clone_size: .; j_call: TRBJ2-1; d_call: .; v_call: TRBV5-1; cdr3_aa: CASSRGADRDEQFF; cdr3_nt: TGCGCCAGCAGCCGGGGGGCCGATCGCGATGAGCAGTTCTTC
clone_size: few; j_call: TRBJ2-5; d_call: .; v_call: TRBV20-1; cdr3_aa: CSTTGRGTQETQYF; cdr3_nt: TGCAGCACCACGGGACGTGGGACACAAGAGACCCAGTACTTC
clone_size: .; j_call: TRBJ1-4; d_call: .; v_call: TRBV6-6; cdr3_aa: CASSYSGDLTNEKLFF; cdr3_nt: TGTGCCAGCAGTTACTCGGGGGACCTCACTAATGAAAAACTGTTTTTT
clone_size: .; j_call: TRBJ2-5; d_call: TRBD2; v_call: TRBV6-1; cdr3_aa: CASGSGGIQETQYF; cdr3_nt: TGTGCCAGCGGAAGCGGGGGTATTCAAGAGACCCAGTACTTC
clone_size: .; j_call: TRBJ2-3; d_call: .; v_call: TRBV24-1; cdr3_aa: CATSDVYRVQDTQYF; cdr3_nt: TGTGCCACCAGTGATGTGTACAGGGTGCAGGATACGCAGTATTTT
clone_size: .; j_call: TRBJ2-7; d_call: .; v_call: TRBV20-1; cdr3_aa: CSARWSSYEQYF; cdr3_nt: TGCAGTGCTAGGTGGAGCTCCTACGAGCAGTACTTC
clone_size: few; j_call: TRBJ1-2; d_call: .; v_call: TRBV20-1; cdr3_aa: CSARLQGGGYGYTF; cdr3_nt: TGCAGTGCTAGACTACAGGGAGGAGGTTATGGCTACACCTTC
clone_size: few; j_call: TRBJ1-2; d_call: .; v_call: TRBV7-2; cdr3_aa: CASSPGGGQAYGYTF; cdr3_nt: TGTGCCAGCAGCCCCGGTGGGGGGCAAGCCTATGGCTACACCTTC
clone_size: few; j_call: TRBJ1-2; d_call: .; v_call: TRBV20-1; cdr3_aa: CSARLTGTEAYFYGYTF; cdr3_nt: TGCAGTGCTAGATTAACCGGGACGGAGGCTTACTTCTATGGCTACACCTTC
clone_size: once; j_call: TRBJ2-7; d_call: .; v_call: TRBV20-1; cdr3_aa: CSASGVSSYNEQYF; cdr3_nt: TGCAGTGCTAGCGGGGTGAGCTCCTACAATGAGCAGTACTTC
clone_size: .; j_call: TRBJ2-7; d_call: .; v_call: TRBV20-1; cdr3_aa: CSARSQTYEQYF; cdr3_nt: TGCAGTGCTAGATCCCAGACCTACGAGCAGTACTTC
clone_size: few; j_call: TRBJ2-7; d_call: TRBD2; v_call: TRBV7-9; cdr3_aa: CASSAGTSYEQYF; cdr3_nt: TGTGCCAGCAGCGCCGGGACTAGCTACGAGCAGTACTTC
clone_size: many; j_call: TRBJ2-3; d_call: .; v_call: TRBV12-3/TRBV12-4; cdr3_aa: CASSCRGAGDTQYF; cdr3_nt: TGTGCCAGCAGTTGCAGGGGGGCCGGAGATACGCAGTATTTT
clone_size: .; j_call: TRBJ2-5; d_call: .; v_call: TRBV5-5; cdr3_aa: CASSSGRGEETQYF; cdr3_nt: TGTGCCAGCAGCTCAGGCAGGGGGGAAGAGACCCAGTACTTC
clone_size: once; j_call: TRBJ1-5; d_call: .; v_call: TRBV7-9; cdr3_aa: CASSPSDGPNSNQPQHF; cdr3_nt: TGTGCCAGCAGCCCCTCGGACGGACCAAATAGCAATCAGCCCCAGCATTTT
clone_size: .; j_call: TRBJ1-2; d_call: .; v_call: TRBV12-3/TRBV12-4; cdr3_aa: CASSLKGGHNYGYTF; cdr3_nt: TGTGCCAGCAGTCTAAAGGGGGGGCATAACTATGGCTACACCTTC
clone_size: .; j_call: TRBJ1-5; d_call: .; v_call: TRBV6-1; cdr3_aa: CTSHREGQPQHF; cdr3_nt: TGTACCAGCCACAGGGAAGGTCAGCCCCAGCATTTT
clone_size: many; j_call: TRBJ2-1; d_call: TRBD2; v_call: TRBV9; cdr3_aa: CASSVGDGGGAQKNEQFF; cdr3_nt: TGTGCCAGCAGCGTAGGGGATGGCGGGGGGGCCCAAAAGAATGAGCAGTTCTTC
clone_size: .; j_call: TRBJ2-5; d_call: TRBD2; v_call: TRBV20-1; cdr3_aa: CSARGPGLAEETQYF; cdr3_nt: TGCAGTGCTAGAGGACCGGGACTAGCGGAAGAGACCCAGTACTTC
clone_size: .; j_call: TRBJ2-5; d_call: .; v_call: TRBV5-1; cdr3_aa: CASSLVNGQQETQYF; cdr3_nt: TGCGCCAGCAGCTTGGTGAATGGACAGCAAGAGACCCAGTACTTC
clone_size: .; j_call: TRBJ2-7; d_call: TRBD1; v_call: TRBV28; cdr3_aa: CASRAQGAYEQYF; cdr3_nt: TGTGCCAGCAGAGCTCAGGGGGCCTACGAGCAGTACTTC
clone_size: few; j_call: TRBJ2-1; d_call: TRBD1; v_call: TRBV6-2/TRBV6-3; cdr3_aa: CASSYSSGTVYNEQFF; cdr3_nt: TGTGCCAGCAGTTACTCCTCCGGGACAGTCTACAATGAGCAGTTCTTC
clone_size: .; j_call: TRBJ1-2; d_call: TRBD1; v_call: TRBV7-9; cdr3_aa: CASSGGQGAGGYTF; cdr3_nt: TGTGCCAGCAGCGGGGGACAGGGGGCAGGTGGCTACACCTTC
clone_size: .; j_call: TRBJ1-2; d_call: TRBD1; v_call: TRBV6-5; cdr3_aa: CASSRTGGRGYTF; cdr3_nt: TGTGCCAGCAGCCGGACAGGGGGCAGGGGCTACACCTTC
clone_size: .; j_call: TRBJ2-3; d_call: .; v_call: TRBV4-2; cdr3_aa: CASSQARGGTDTQYF; cdr3_nt: TGTGCCAGCAGCCAAGCGCGGGGAGGCACAGATACGCAGTATTTT
clone_size: .; j_call: TRBJ1-5; d_call: .; v_call: TRBV20-1; cdr3_aa: CSARDPGGNQPQHF; cdr3_nt: TGCAGTGCTAGAGATCCCGGGGGCAATCAGCCCCAGCATTTT
clone_size: few; j_call: TRBJ1-2; d_call: .; v_call: TRBV6-2/TRBV6-3; cdr3_aa: CASSYGQINYGYTF; cdr3_nt: TGTGCCAGCAGTTACGGCCAGATAAACTATGGCTACACCTTC
clone_size: .; j_call: TRBJ2-5; d_call: .; v_call: TRBV7-2; cdr3_aa: CASSFPGAPQETQYF; cdr3_nt: TGTGCCAGCAGCTTTCCGGGGGCCCCCCAAGAGACCCAGTACTTC
clone_size: .; j_call: TRBJ2-7; d_call: .; v_call: TRBV13; cdr3_aa: CASSLGAASGYEQYF; cdr3_nt: TGTGCCAGCAGCTTAGGGGCGGCAAGTGGCTACGAGCAGTACTTC
clone_size: .; j_call: TRBJ2-3; d_call: .; v_call: TRBV15; cdr3_aa: CATRRKGDSTDTQYF; cdr3_nt: TGTGCCACCAGAAGGAAAGGGGATAGCACAGATACGCAGTATTTT
clone_size: .; j_call: TRBJ1-2; d_call: .; v_call: TRBV4-1; cdr3_aa: CASSQDLGSIYGYTF; cdr3_nt: TGCGCCAGCAGCCAAGATCTGGGGTCGATCTATGGCTACACCTTC
clone_size: once; j_call: TRBJ1-2; d_call: .; v_call: TRBV2; cdr3_aa: CASSEYNYGYTF; cdr3_nt: TGTGCCAGCAGCGAATATAACTATGGCTACACCTTC
clone_size: .; j_call: TRBJ1-4; d_call: .; v_call: TRBV27; cdr3_aa: CASSLTDGGKLFF; cdr3_nt: TGTGCCAGCAGTCTGACCGACGGGGGAAAACTGTTTTTT
clone_size: once; j_call: TRBJ2-3; d_call: .; v_call: TRBV3-1; cdr3_aa: CASSPSSRTDTQYF; cdr3_nt: TGTGCCAGCAGTCCTTCCTCACGCACAGATACGCAGTATTTT
clone_size: few; j_call: TRBJ2-7; d_call: TRBD2; v_call: TRBV10-3; cdr3_aa: CAIRTSGGDEQYF; cdr3_nt: TGTGCCATAAGGACTAGCGGGGGCGACGAGCAGTACTTC
clone_size: .; j_call: TRBJ2-5; d_call: TRBD2; v_call: TRBV20-1; cdr3_aa: CSARTGRKVQETQYF; cdr3_nt: TGCAGTGCTAGAACCGGGAGGAAGGTTCAAGAGACCCAGTACTTC
clone_size: .; j_call: TRBJ2-5; d_call: TRBD1; v_call: TRBV25-1; cdr3_aa: CASSEWTGGRQETQYF; cdr3_nt: TGTGCCAGCAGTGAGTGGACAGGGGGTCGGCAAGAGACCCAGTACTTC
clone_size: few; j_call: TRBJ1-2; d_call: .; v_call: TRBV15; cdr3_aa: CATSRGGRDYGYTF; cdr3_nt: TGTGCCACCTCCCGAGGCGGCAGGGACTATGGCTACACCTTC
clone_size: many; j_call: TRBJ2-7; d_call: .; v_call: TRBV20-1; cdr3_aa: CSASPASYEQYF; cdr3_nt: TGCAGTGCTTCCCCGGCTTCCTACGAGCAGTACTTC
clone_size: .; j_call: TRBJ1-2; d_call: TRBD1; v_call: TRBV4-2; cdr3_aa: CASSQVSGQPSYGYTF; cdr3_nt: TGTGCCAGCAGCCAAGTATCGGGACAGCCTTCCTATGGCTACACCTTC
clone_size: few; j_call: TRBJ2-7; d_call: .; v_call: TRBV6-1; cdr3_aa: CASMVSLGSYEQYF; cdr3_nt: TGTGCCAGCATGGTAAGCCTAGGTTCCTACGAGCAGTACTTC